These 7 T cell receptor beta chains originate from one sample sequenced in a study of cytomegalovirus exposure and HLA in healthy donors. PCR was performed using 60 Vbeta and 13 Jbeta primers. This table comes from immunoSEQ multiplex PCR, and its TCRdb copy is limited to in-frame clones, with some not included. There are 130,000 to 150,000 clones in the sample; about 79% occur only once, and approximately 2.8% lies in the top ten. The sequenced sample consisted of PBMCs. These receptor sequences come from a male donor in good health and CMV-seronegative.

This clone was observed a single time. The rearrangement uses TRBV4-2 and TRBJ1-4, with D possibly being TRBD1 (5 bases). The length of the CDR3 is 14 residues. CDR1 is LGHNA and CDR2 is YNFKEQ in the germline V gene. The V end lost 6 bases, the J end lost 7 bases, and 15 bases lay between the germline ends. The CDR3 loop reads CASRSRTGGEKLFF. The DNA of the CDR3 is TGTGCCAGCAGGTCAAGGACCGGGGGTGAAAAACTGTTTTTT.

The CDR3 sequence is CASSPLPGHGAGELFF. The DNA of the CDR3 is TGTGCCAGCTCACCATTGCCGGGACATGGCGCCGGGGAGCTGTTTTTT. This chain links TRBV18 with TRBJ2-2; TRBD1 might be the D (6 bases). Looked up from germline, CDR1 is KGHSH and CDR2 is LQKENI. Trimming took off 2 bases at V and 6 bases at J, with 16 bases between the two ends. The CDR3 runs to 16 residues.

This clone has more than one count but fewer than ten. This sequence joins TRBV29-1 and TRBJ2-1; a weak D match, TRBD1 (5 bases). This CDR3 spans 13 amino acids. From germline, CDR1 is SQVTM and CDR2 ANQGSEA. V was pared by 6 bases and J by 1 base, with 10 bases between. CDR3 loop: CSVQGASYNEQFF. In DNA form, the CDR3 reads TGCAGCGTGCAAGGGGCTTCCTACAATGAGCAGTTCTTC.

The chain has TRBV7-2 and TRBJ2-1; TRBD2 might be the D (6 bases). In germline, CDR1 is SGHTA, CDR2 FQGNSA. The CDR3 contains 13 residues. Trimming took 5 bases from V and 7 from J, leaving 12 bases between them. The CDR3 loop reads CASSSGPRNEQFF. Written as DNA, the CDR3 is TGTGCCAGCAGCAGCGGGCCGAGGAATGAGCAGTTCTTC.

The chain joins TRBV5-5 to TRBJ2-2; D may be TRBD2 (6 bases). The germline V gene has CDR1 SGHKS and CDR2 YYEKEE (reference sequence). V lost 6 bases to trimming and J lost 3 bases, with 12 bases between them. The CDR3 covers 14 residues. The CDR3 nucleotides are TGTGCCAGCAAGGCGGGGTCTGACACCGGGGAGCTGTTTTTT. Its translation: CASKAGSDTGELFF.

The gene calls are TRBV9 and TRBJ2-5; D is perhaps TRBD2 (7 bases). CDR1 SGDLS and CDR2 YYNGEE come from the germline V gene. The CDR3 runs 13 residues. Trimming left V 6 bases short and J 2 bases short, with 11 bases between. In DNA form, the CDR3 reads TGTGCCAGCACTCGGGGGGCACAAGAGACCCAGTACTTC. It specifies CASTRGAQETQYF.

In its sample, this clone was seen a few times. The rearrangement uses TRBV7-2 and TRBJ2-5; 7 bases map to TRBD1. The CDR3 consists of 15 residues. V shed 1 base and J 5 bases; nucleotides not matched to a gene: 7. Germline CDR1 is SGHTA and CDR2 is FQGNSA. This CDR3 reads CASSLEGRGLETQYF. In nucleotides, the CDR3 is TGTGCCAGCAGCTTAGAAGGCAGGGGGTTGGAGACCCAGTACTTC.